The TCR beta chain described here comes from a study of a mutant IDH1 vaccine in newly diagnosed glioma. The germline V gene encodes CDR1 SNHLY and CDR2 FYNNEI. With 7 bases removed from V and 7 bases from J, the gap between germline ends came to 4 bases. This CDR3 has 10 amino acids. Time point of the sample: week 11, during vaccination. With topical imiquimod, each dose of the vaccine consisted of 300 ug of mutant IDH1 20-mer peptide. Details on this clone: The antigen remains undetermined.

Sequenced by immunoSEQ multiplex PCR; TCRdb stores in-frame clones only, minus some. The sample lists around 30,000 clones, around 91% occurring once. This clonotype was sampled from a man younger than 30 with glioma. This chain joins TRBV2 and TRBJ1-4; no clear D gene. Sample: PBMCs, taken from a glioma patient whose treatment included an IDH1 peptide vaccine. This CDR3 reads CASKSEKLFF. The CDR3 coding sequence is TGTGCCAGCAAAAGTGAAAAACTGTTTTTT.